These 11 T cell receptor beta chains originate from one sample sequenced in a study of cytomegalovirus exposure and HLA in healthy donors. Vbeta (60) and Jbeta (13) primers were used in the PCR. Measured with immunoSEQ multiplex PCR; TCRdb has only the in-frame clones, and not every one. The sample yields approximately 190,000 clones, approximately 82% seen once. Sequencing was carried out using PBMCs. The origin of the receptors is a woman aged 18-29 years in good health and CMV-seropositive.

This clone was seen a single time. The CDR3, as DNA: TGCAGCGCCCGGAGACAGGGGGCGGGTGGCTACACCTTC. Translated: CSARRQGAGGYTF. This chain links TRBV29-1 with TRBJ1-2; 10 bases agree with TRBD1. Germline lookup yields CDR1 SQVTM and CDR2 ANQGSEA. V shed 7 bases, J shed 7 bases, and the junction held 9 bases outside the gene matches. CDR3 size: 13 residues.

V gene TRBV7-2 combines with J gene TRBJ1-2; D is undetermined. Germline CDR1 reads SGHTA; CDR2 reads FQGNSA. V was pared by 4 bases and J by 1 base, with 16 bases between. CDR3 length: 16 residues. The chain's CDR3 is CASSYPIWRDNYGYTF. The CDR3 region has the DNA TGTGCCAGCAGCTACCCGATCTGGAGGGATAACTATGGCTACACCTTC.

This clone has a single count. The chain employs TRBV25-1 and TRBJ1-2; D is unclear. With 4 bases removed from V and 5 bases from J, the gap between germline ends came to 17 bases. The germline V gene has CDR1 MGHDK and CDR2 SYGVNS. The CDR3 is 15 amino acids. CDR3 DNA sequence: TGTGCCAGCAGTGGGCGGGAGGGCGGCGTTTATGGCTACACCTTC. Protein sequence: CASSGREGGVYGYTF.

A few counts support this clone. This chain uses TRBV9 with TRBJ2-3; the D gene is possibly TRBD2 (6 bases). The germline V gene has CDR1 SGDLS and CDR2 YYNGEE. The CDR3 consists of 15 residues. Trimming removed 4 bases at V and 1 base at J, with 13 bases between. CDR3 residues: CASSLGGLRTDTQYF. The CDR3 coding sequence is TGTGCCAGCAGCCTGGGGGGACTGCGCACAGATACGCAGTATTTT. Full variable domain (missing parts from reference TRBV9 and TRBJ2-3): DSGVTQTPKHLITATGQRVTLRCSPRSGDLSVYWYQQSLDQGLQFLIQYYNGEERAKGNILERFSAQQFPDLHSELNLSSLELGDSALYFCASSLGGLRTDTQYFGPGTRLTVL.

This clone was recorded a few times. This chain joins TRBV27 and TRBJ1-1, with a possible D match to TRBD1 (5 bases). The CDR3 sequence is 14 residues long. The V gene's germline CDR1 is MNHEY and CDR2 SMNVEV (reference sequence). Trimming cost V 2 bases and J 1 base, with 8 bases left between them. In DNA, the CDR3 is TGTGCCAGCAGTTTACTTGGGGCGAACACTGAAGCTTTCTTT. Residues: CASSLLGANTEAFF.

The chain is built from TRBV6-1 and TRBJ1-4; D is unresolved. The CDR3 covers 14 residues. Germline V gene data show CDR1 as MNHNS and CDR2 as SASEGT. The V end lost 4 bases, the J end lost 11 bases, and 17 bases lay between the germline ends. In DNA form, the CDR3 reads TGTGCCAGCAGTGGGTCAGGAGGAGGGAGGAAACTGTTTTTT. Translated: CASSGSGGGRKLFF.

The chain carries TRBV19 and TRBJ2-1, with TRBD2 matching over 8 bases. Germline CDR1 is LNHDA and CDR2 is SQIVND (reference sequence). Trimming took 6 bases from V and 2 from J; bases not matched to a gene: 6. The CDR3 contains 15 residues. DNA of the CDR3: TGTGCCAGTAGACCCACTAGCGGTGCCTACAATGAGCAGTTCTTC. The encoded protein is CASRPTSGAYNEQFF.

J is TRBJ2-1 and V is TRBV30; 9 bases line up with TRBD2. The germline V gene has CDR1 GTSNPN and CDR2 SVGIG (reference sequence). The CDR3 totals 14 residues. Trimming took 0 bases from V and 8 from J; bases not matched to a gene: 5. CDR3 coding DNA: TGTGCCTGGAGTGTTGGGACTAGCTTAGATGAGCAGTTCTTC. Its protein product is CAWSVGTSLDEQFF.

The genes are TRBV28 and TRBJ1-1; D possibly corresponds to TRBD1 (5 bases). Germline V gene sequence: CDR1 MDHEN, CDR2 SYDVKM. The germline V and J ends were trimmed by 7 bases and 7 bases, with 13 bases remaining between them. The length of the CDR3 is 12 residues. The CDR3 loop reads CASIDSSLEAFF. CDR3 DNA sequence: TGTGCCAGCATTGACAGCAGTCTTGAAGCTTTCTTT.

In its sample, this clone was seen a few times. V usage is TRBV11-2 and J usage is TRBJ2-5; D is unclear. The V and J ends lost 5 bases and 1 base respectively, with 14 bases between them. CDR1 and CDR2 (germline): SGHAT, FQNNGV. CDR3 length: 15 residues. The chain's CDR3 is CASSEQHRPQETQYF. The CDR3 DNA follows: TGTGCCAGCAGCGAGCAGCACAGACCCCAAGAGACCCAGTACTTC.

This rearrangement joins TRBV19 to TRBJ2-1, with D tentatively TRBD2 (5 bases). CDR1 and CDR2 from the germline V gene are LNHDA and SQIVND (reference sequence). V lost 0 bases, J lost 6 bases, and 12 bases lay in between. This CDR3 spans 15 amino acids. Here the CDR3 reads CASSIDHRGSNEQFF. In nucleotides, the CDR3 is TGTGCCAGTAGTATAGACCATCGGGGTTCCAATGAGCAGTTCTTC.